This TCR beta chain was observed in a study of shared clonotypes between healthy human individuals. Trimming at V came to 3 bases and at J to 3 bases, leaving 3 bases not matched to a gene. CDR3 length: 14 amino acids. CDR1 is PRHDT, CDR2 FYEKMQ, per germline (reference sequence). CD45RO-negative, CCR7-positively selected cells formed the naive CD8 fraction, excluding terminally differentiated effector memory CD45RA+ cells. General observations from the study: Across a few donors, naive CD4 shared around 5.4%, naive CD8 around 4%, memory CD4 more than 2%, memory CD8 0.4% to 0.5%.

With regard to this clone: The antigen is not known.

A deep-level run was used for the assay. Assay used: immunoSEQ multiplex PCR; TCRdb lists only in-frame clones, some missing. Among hundreds of thousands of clones, approximately 96% were seen once, and the ten largest hold less than 0.13%. The material sequenced was naive CD8+ T cells sorted from blood. This chain uses TRBV13 with TRBJ2-7, with 9 bases that match TRBD1. This clonotype was sampled from a woman in her twenties or thirties in good health. CDR3 in DNA: TGTGCCAGCAGCTTGGGACAGGGCCGCTACGAGCAGTACTTC. This sequence encodes CASSLGQGRYEQYF.